One sample yielded the 25 T cell receptor beta chains listed below, sequenced in a study of regulatory T cells in long-lasting Graves disease. The sample's time point: newly diagnosed GD, antithyroid drugs for less than 3 months. RNA isolated from PBMCs was used to make the TCR library. Construction of the TCR beta libraries employed iRepertoire HTBI primers in conjunction with Arm-PCR of CDR3 regions. TCRdb independently ran MiXCR on the multiplex PCR reads; one entry per CDR3 protein. The sample contains 350,000 to 500,000 distinct CDR3 sequences, 12% to 15% of which appear only once. These same data were also listed under a study on T cells in Graves' hyperthyroidism and ophthalmopathy.

Sequenced here: peripheral blood mononuclear cells (PBMCs), sampled at new diagnosis, from a patient treated with antithyroid drugs. The receptors were gathered from a woman aged 50 to 60 with Graves disease.

The rearrangement uses TRBV27 and TRBJ1-6; 11 bases line up with TRBD1. CDR1 is MNHEY, CDR2 SMNVEV, per germline (reference sequence). After removal of 4 bases from V and 8 bases from J, the junction contained 16 bases not matched to a gene. The CDR3 runs 19 residues. The chain's CDR3 is CASSSTGTGGMGVDSPLHF. The CDR3 DNA sequence: TGTGCCAGCAGTTCAACCGGGACAGGGGGTATGGGCGTAGATTCACCCCTCCACTTT.

The chain carries TRBV5-6 and TRBJ2-1; D remains unclear. The germline gives CDR1 SGHDT, CDR2 YYEEEE. The V and J ends lost 1 base and 0 bases respectively, with 11 bases between them. This CDR3 has 16 residues. The DNA of the CDR3 is TGTGCCAGCAGCTTGATAGGAACAAACTCCTACAATGAGCAGTTCTTC. Protein: CASSLIGTNSYNEQFF.

Of note for this clonotype: This may be a read error, as it is one base from a much larger clone. The CDR3 does not close with the conserved phenylalanine or tryptophan, likely indicating a read error. No DNA is shown, since the ends of the CDR3 on it are uncertain; the CDR3 is the one TCRdb lists. The chain recombines TRBV5-6 with TRBJ2-5; TRBD1, the table's D call, lacks a check against the DNA. The CDR3 is 13 residues long, ends included. CDR1 and CDR2 from the germline V gene are SGHDT and YYEEEE. The CDR3 loop reads CASSLVGQGAADS.

This clonotype was recorded many times. The rearrangement links TRBV5-1 to TRBJ2-1, with D perhaps matching TRBD1 or TRBD2 (6 bases each). Trimming left V 7 bases short and J 5 bases short, with 16 bases between. The germline V gene encodes CDR1 SGHRS and CDR2 YFSETQ. The CDR3 sequence is 14 residues long. CDR3 loop: CASAAGTTNNEQFF. The CDR3 DNA reads as TGCGCCAGCGCTGCGGGGACAACTAACAATGAGCAGTTCTTC.

This clonotype was recorded at least ten times. V gene TRBV20-1 combines with J gene TRBJ2-7, with TRBD2 matching over 8 bases. In germline, CDR1 is DFQATT, CDR2 SNEGSKA (reference sequence). The CDR3 consists of 13 residues. V dropped 3 bases and J dropped 3; count of bases not matched to a gene: 4. This chain's CDR3 is CSASHGRGYEQYF. In DNA, the CDR3 is TGCAGTGCTAGCCACGGGAGGGGCTACGAGCAGTACTTC.

This clonotype was seen ten or more times. The chain couples TRBV28 to TRBJ2-7; TRBD2 is a possible D gene (6 bases). Germline V gene sequence: CDR1 MDHEN, CDR2 SYDVKM. This CDR3 spans 15 amino acids. Between the trimmed V and J ends, which lost 5 bases and 3 bases, there was a span of 17 bases. This CDR3 reads CASSRKPLALYEQYF. The CDR3 DNA is TGTGCCAGCAGTCGGAAGCCCCTAGCGCTCTACGAGCAGTACTTC.

This clonotype occurred many times. The CDR3 DNA sequence: TGTGCCAGCTCACCACCTGAACAGGGTAGAGAGACCCAGTACTTC. It translates to CASSPPEQGRETQYF. The chain is built from TRBV18 and TRBJ2-5; D is perhaps TRBD1 (6 bases). CDR1 is KGHSH and CDR2 is LQKENI in the germline V gene. V was cut by 0 bases and J by 4 bases, with 12 bases left in between. CDR3 length equals 15 residues.

For this clonotype: A much larger clone sits a single nucleotide away, making a read error possible. J is TRBJ1-6 and V is TRBV12-3 or TRBV12-4; a possible D gene is TRBD1 (5 bases). The V end was cut by 3 bases, the J end by 0 bases, with 9 bases between. This CDR3 has 16 residues. CDR3 in DNA: TGTGCCAGCAGTTTTGGGGGAGCCTCCTATAATTCACCCCTCCACTTT. Amino acid sequence: CASSFGGASYNSPLHF.

There are many counts of this clonotype. V is TRBV30 and J is TRBJ2-7, with D possibly being TRBD2 (5 bases). Germline lookup yields CDR1 GTSNPN and CDR2 SVGIG (reference sequence). The CDR3 has 13 amino acids. V was trimmed by 3 bases and J by 3 bases, leaving 12 bases between them. In DNA form, the CDR3 reads TGTGCCTGGAGAAAACACGGGAACTACGAGCAGTACTTC. It is translated as CAWRKHGNYEQYF. Supplemented by reference TRBV30 and TRBJ2-7, the full variable domain reads SQTIHQWPATLVQPVGSPLSLECTVEGTSNPNLYWYRQAAGRGLQLLFYSVGIGQISSEVPQNLSASRPQDRQFILSSKKLLLSDSGFYLCAWRKHGNYEQYFGPGTRLTVT.

This clonotype was observed many times. V gene TRBV9 combines with J gene TRBJ2-3; 9 nucleotides line up with TRBD2. The CDR3 is 15 amino acids. The V gene end was trimmed by 2 bases and the J gene end by 4 bases; junction bases not matched to a gene: 5. Germline-derived CDR1 and CDR2 are SGDLS and YYNGEE. CDR3 coding DNA: TGTGCCAGCAGCGTTGAGGCTAGCGGGGCAGATACGCAGTATTTT. Its translation is CASSVEASGADTQYF.

This clonotype was counted a few times. This chain uses TRBV19 with TRBJ1-1; TRBD1 is a possible D gene (6 bases). This CDR3 has 12 amino acids. V was cut by 9 bases and J by 3 bases, with 11 bases left in between. The germline V gene has CDR1 LNHDA and CDR2 SQIVND (reference sequence). CDR3 sequence: CASSAGDTEAFF. The CDR3 coding sequence is TGTGCCAGCAGCGCAGGGGACACTGAAGCTTTCTTT.

This clonotype was seen many times. The chain couples TRBV12-3 or TRBV12-4 to TRBJ2-3, with D possibly called TRBD1 or TRBD2 (5 bases each). V lost 3 bases, J lost 4 bases, and 14 bases lay in between. The CDR3 is made up of 15 amino acids. CDR3 residues: CASSLALVGADTQYF. CDR3 nucleotide sequence: TGTGCCAGCAGTTTGGCGCTGGTGGGGGCAGATACGCAGTATTTT.

The chain joins TRBV6-1 to TRBJ1-1; possibly TRBD1 for D (6 bases). The CDR3 has 16 amino acids. Germline CDR1 and CDR2: MNHNS and SASEGT. V was cut by 7 bases and J by 5 bases, with 23 bases left in between. This CDR3 reads CASINRGAGPGTEAFF. The CDR3 DNA is TGTGCCAGCATCAATAGGGGGGCCGGTCCGGGGACTGAAGCTTTCTTT.

The chain carries TRBV6-1 and TRBJ1-5; D is possibly TRBD1 (6 bases). V lost 6 bases and J 7 bases, leaving 10 bases between the germline ends. This CDR3 is built from 12 residues. Germline values: CDR1 MNHNS, CDR2 SASEGT. The CDR3 DNA is TGTGCCAGCAGACCACAGGGCCAGCCCCAGCATTTT. Its protein is CASRPQGQPQHF.

The table lists this clonotype with a few counts. The V call is TRBV6-2 or TRBV6-3, the J call TRBJ2-1; maybe TRBD2 (6 bases). Germline CDR1 reads MNHEY; CDR2 reads SVGEGT. Trimming removed 6 bases at V and 3 bases at J, with 18 bases between. The CDR3 sequence is 16 residues long. CDR3 region: CASSPFGGSVYNEQFF. The CDR3 region has the DNA TGTGCCAGCAGCCCATTCGGGGGTTCCGTCTACAATGAGCAGTTCTTC.

This clonotype was picked up a small number of times. The chain combines TRBV3-1 with TRBJ2-1; no firm D call. This CDR3 spans 14 amino acids. Germline CDR1 is LGHDT and CDR2 is YNNKEL (reference sequence). Trimming left V 8 bases short and J 9 bases short, with 20 bases between. The CDR3 loop is CASASPPEVGEQFF. CDR3 nucleotide sequence: TGTGCCAGCGCGTCCCCCCCGGAAGTGGGTGAGCAGTTCTTC.

The chain carries TRBV19 and TRBJ1-1; D is undetermined. Per the germline V gene, CDR1 is LNHDA and CDR2 is SQIVND (reference sequence). The CDR3 covers 13 residues. The V end was cut by 5 bases, the J end by 0 bases, with 7 bases between. This chain's CDR3 is CASSHGMNTEAFF. The CDR3 region has the DNA TGTGCCAGTAGTCACGGGATGAACACTGAAGCTTTCTTT.

The chain uses TRBV6-2 or TRBV6-3 and TRBJ1-1; 7 nucleotides match TRBD1. The length of the CDR3 is 13 residues. Looked up from germline, CDR1 is MNHEY and CDR2 is SVGEGT. V lost 8 bases to trimming and J lost 4 bases; unmatched junction nucleotides: 7. CDR3: CASSPGQFTEAFF. In DNA form, the CDR3 reads TGTGCCAGCTCCCCGGGACAGTTCACTGAAGCTTTCTTT.

The chain joins TRBV28 to TRBJ1-6, with 8 bases identical to TRBD1. Germline assignment: CDR1 MDHEN and CDR2 SYDVKM. The CDR3 is 13 residues long. The ends lost 6 bases at V and 8 bases at J; junction bases unmatched: 3. CDR3 in DNA: TGTGCCAGCAGCTTGACAGGGGATTCACCCCTCCACTTT. It translates to CASSLTGDSPLHF.

This clonotype was counted ten times or more. The chain couples TRBV6-2 or TRBV6-3 to TRBJ2-1; D gene uncertain. The germline CDR1 and CDR2 sequences are MNHEY and SVGEGT. The germline V and J ends were trimmed by 2 bases and 7 bases, with 12 bases remaining between them. The CDR3 extends over 14 amino acids. The CDR3 DNA is TGTGCCAGCAGTTACGCTCGGGCGTCTAATGAGCAGTTCTTC. Translated: CASSYARASNEQFF.

This clonotype showed up just a few times. J is TRBJ1-6 and V is TRBV12-3 or TRBV12-4; D unclear. There are 14 residues in the CDR3. Trimming pared 3 bases from V and 15 bases from J, leaving 18 bases between. The CDR3 bases are TGTGCCAGCAGTTTTTACCTAAGGCAGGCAGGCCTCCACTTT. Protein sequence: CASSFYLRQAGLHF.

The CDR3: CASSERREGEQYF. The CDR3 DNA is TGTGCCAGCAGTGAACGCAGGGAGGGCGAGCAGTACTTC. The V and J genes are TRBV6-1 and TRBJ2-7; 7 positions match TRBD2. V shed 2 bases and J 6 bases; nucleotides not matched to a gene: 4. The CDR3 runs to 13 residues. Germline CDR1 reads MNHNS; CDR2 reads SASEGT.

This clonotype was counted at least ten times. This chain connects TRBV28 to TRBJ1-6; 9 nucleotides agree with TRBD1. The germline V gene encodes CDR1 MDHEN and CDR2 SYDVKM. This CDR3 region has 13 residues. The V and J ends lost 7 bases and 13 bases, in that order; junction bases with no gene match: 8. The CDR3 DNA reads TGTGCCAGCACTACAGGGGGCTTTTTCCCCCTCCACTTT. Protein: CASTTGGFFPLHF.

The chain has TRBV6-1 and TRBJ1-2; no clear D. The V and J ends lost 1 base and 3 bases respectively, with 6 bases between them. Germline V gene lookup returns CDR1 MNHNS and CDR2 SASEGT. The CDR3 consists of 13 residues. The CDR3 sequence: CASSEGGYYGYTF. CDR3 DNA: TGTGCCAGCAGTGAAGGGGGTTACTATGGCTACACCTTC.

This chain links TRBV19 with TRBJ1-2; 7 nucleotides match TRBD1. V gave up 3 bases and J gave up 4 bases; unmatched junction bases: 8. The germline gives CDR1 LNHDA, CDR2 SQIVND (reference sequence). The CDR3 is made up of 15 amino acids. CDR3 DNA: TGTGCCAGTAGTATCGCCGGGACAGCGAGCTATGGCTACACCTTC. Encoded protein: CASSIAGTASYGYTF.